The rows below give T cell receptor beta chains drawn from one sample of a study of identical twins. TCRdb ran MiXCR on the 5' RACE reads and lists one entry per CDR3 protein. The sample records 240,000 or so distinct CDR3 sequences, approximately 7% being singletons. These data were also filed under a second study, of yellow fever vaccine responses in identical twins.

The sample consisted of memory (CD45RO+) T cells sorted from blood. Receptors originate from a woman under 30 in good health. Both conserved end residues are trimmed from each CDR3. Rows may omit the clone size; those that give it use once, few, many or a size class.

abundance	v_gene	j_gene	CDR3aa
many	TRBV29-1	TRBJ2-1	SVDRDRDFSEQF
many	TRBV7-2	TRBJ2-3	ASSLLVGGQVIDTQY
NA	TRBV15	TRBJ2-2	ATSRDMRGLTGELF
many	TRBV20-1	TRBJ1-1	SASSGPRAF
few	TRBV6-4	TRBJ2-1	ASSDTPGYNEQF
many	TRBV2	TRBJ2-7	ASSRTGAYEQY
many	TRBV20-1	TRBJ1-1	SARGGLGVGTEAF
few	TRBV4-1	TRBJ2-3	ASSPRPPAESTDTQY
few	TRBV11-1	TRBJ2-2	ASSLSRELF
many	TRBV5-1	TRBJ2-2	ASKRDPVGPGELF
many	TRBV10-3	TRBJ2-4	AISEPRLAGLAKNIQY
NA	TRBV10-3	TRBJ2-3	AIRAGSGGAPLRGTDTQY
many	TRBV28	TRBJ2-2	ASSLARIRAGELF
many	TRBV6-2/TRBV6-3	TRBJ2-1	ASSTQGKGQF
few	TRBV24-1	TRBJ2-3	ATSDFRRTDTQY
NA	TRBV5-1	TRBJ1-5	ASSLGGTVNQPQH
many	TRBV5-1	TRBJ2-5	ASSGQGQETQY
few	TRBV10-3	TRBJ2-3	AISPGTGTDTDTQY
many	TRBV5-4	TRBJ2-2	ASNPLGGGELF
many	TRBV5-1	TRBJ1-1	ASSSGDRLNTEAF
few	TRBV4-1	TRBJ2-6	ASSQGDRRAGANVLT
few	TRBV4-2	TRBJ2-3	ASSQSFASRDTQY
many	TRBV20-1	TRBJ2-5	SARTSGETQY
NA	TRBV7-9	TRBJ1-6	ASSLSSNSPLH
few	TRBV15	TRBJ2-1	ATSKLAGGSNEQF
NA	TRBV7-6	TRBJ2-7	ASGLAGGYEQY
NA	TRBV7-2	TRBJ1-4	ASSLAGQINEKLF
NA	TRBV5-1	TRBJ1-1	ASSWRGEGTEAF
NA	TRBV20-1	TRBJ1-6	SARIQGGFYNSPLH
many	TRBV12-3/TRBV12-4	TRBJ2-7	ASSFRVDEQY
few	TRBV18	TRBJ2-1	ASSPEERRGIYNEQF
many	TRBV5-1	TRBJ2-3	ASSRGGGTDTQY
many	TRBV27	TRBJ2-1	ASSPPPSGGDNEQF
few	TRBV20-1	TRBJ2-7	SARGSSGDFSYEQY
many	TRBV5-6	TRBJ2-5	ASSSGLIAKTQY
few	TRBV21-1	TRBJ2-5	ASSTSGMRDRTYGTQY
many	TRBV7-2	TRBJ2-3	ASSLFDSSTDTQY
many	TRBV5-5	TRBJ1-1	ASSAPDRGGRTEAF
many	TRBV20-1	TRBJ2-3	SAGRSGGTDTQY
many	TRBV12-3/TRBV12-4	TRBJ2-1	ASRKTSGGRNNEQF
few	TRBV12-3/TRBV12-4	TRBJ2-3	ASSLHRPQSKGDTQY
NA	TRBV12-3/TRBV12-4	TRBJ1-4	ASTTPMGSNEKLF
NA	TRBV5-1	TRBJ2-1	ASSLAITGTGDNEQF
NA	TRBV7-6	TRBJ2-5	ASSPRLKETQY
NA	TRBV9	TRBJ1-5	ASSVGTGGLGQPQH
few	TRBV19	TRBJ1-3	ASIRNSGNTIY
NA	TRBV14	TRBJ2-3	ASSHKTRLDTQY
many	TRBV7-2	TRBJ2-1	ASSLAGLAGYNEQF
few	TRBV4-1	TRBJ2-3	ASSQASMGGTDTQY
few	TRBV5-1	TRBJ1-6	ASSQDRVDSPLH